Listed here are 3 T cell receptor beta chains from one sample, sequenced in a study of tumor and adjacent non-tumor tissue in lung cancer. A modified ARM-PCR protocol with three rounds of nested PCR amplified TCRbeta. MiXCR, applied by TCRdb to the multiplex PCR reads, yields one record per CDR3 protein. Among roughly 200,000 distinct CDR3 sequences listed, roughly 70% were seen once. This sample's RNA came from whole unsorted tissue. The specimen was lung tumor tissue. All receptors derive from a man between 60 and 75 years old with non-small cell lung cancer.

The CDR3 loop reads CSALRVEGIKAQHF. The CDR3 nucleotides read TGCAGTGCGCTCAGAGTGGAGGGCATAAAGGCCCAGCATTTT. The chain is built from TRBV20-1 and TRBJ1-5; D gene ambiguous. The CDR3 runs 14 residues. Germline V gives CDR1 DFQATT, CDR2 SNEGSKA (reference sequence). V dropped 6 bases and J dropped 11 bases, with 23 bases sitting between them.

A note on this clonotype: This clone may be a read error of a much larger clone one base away. Since the CDR3 does not end with the conserved phenylalanine or tryptophan, this likely comes from a read error. The chain combines TRBV5-5 with TRBJ2-5; 10 bases agree with TRBD1. J lost 4 bases, V lost 0 bases, and 6 bases had no gene match. The CDR3 runs 16 residues. Germline V gene data show CDR1 as SGHKS and CDR2 as YYEKEE (reference sequence). The DNA of the CDR3 is TGTGCCAGCAGCTTGGCCGGGGACAGGGGAGGAGAGACCCAGTACCTC. Its protein is CASSLAGDRGGETQYL.

On this clonotype: One end of the junction does not line up with germline, which may come from a read error. The rearrangement joins TRBV11-3 to TRBJ2-7; tentatively, D is TRBD1 (5 bases). The CDR3 contains 14 residues. Germline V gene sequence: CDR1 SGHNT, CDR2 YENEEA. CDR3 DNA sequence: TGTGCCATCAGCTTAGGTTCAGGGACCTACGAGCAGTACTTC. It yields the protein CAISLGSGTYEQYF. Full variable domain (outside the CDR3, taken from reference TRBV11-3 and TRBJ2-7): EAGVVQSPRYKIIEKKQPVAFWCNPISGHNTLYWYLQNLGQGPELLIRYENEEAVDDSQLPKDRFSAERLKGVDSTLKIQPAELGDSAVYLCAISLGSGTYEQYFGPGTRLTVT.